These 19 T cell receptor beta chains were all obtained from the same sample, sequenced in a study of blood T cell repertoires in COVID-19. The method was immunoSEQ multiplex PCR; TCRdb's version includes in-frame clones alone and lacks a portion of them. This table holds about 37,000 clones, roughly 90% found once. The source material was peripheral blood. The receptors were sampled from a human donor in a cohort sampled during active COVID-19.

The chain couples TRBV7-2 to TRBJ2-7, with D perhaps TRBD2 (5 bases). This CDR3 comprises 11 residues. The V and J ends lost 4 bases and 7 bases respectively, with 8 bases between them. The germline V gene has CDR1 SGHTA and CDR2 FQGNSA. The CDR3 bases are TGTGCCAGCAGCTCGTGGAGGGAGCAGTACTTC. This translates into CASSSWREQYF.

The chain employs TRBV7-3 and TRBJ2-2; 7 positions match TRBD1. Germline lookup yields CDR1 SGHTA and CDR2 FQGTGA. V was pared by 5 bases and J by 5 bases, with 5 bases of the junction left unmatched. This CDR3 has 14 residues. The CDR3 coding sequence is TGTGCCAGCAGCCCCACAGGGGTAACCGGGGAGCTGTTTTTT. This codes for CASSPTGVTGELFF. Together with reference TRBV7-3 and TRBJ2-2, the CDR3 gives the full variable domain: GAGVSQTPSNKVTEKGKYVELRCDPISGHTALYWYRQSLGQGPEFLIYFQGTGAADDSGLPNDRFFAVRPEGSVSTLKIQRTERGDSAVYLCASSPTGVTGELFFGEGSRLTVL.

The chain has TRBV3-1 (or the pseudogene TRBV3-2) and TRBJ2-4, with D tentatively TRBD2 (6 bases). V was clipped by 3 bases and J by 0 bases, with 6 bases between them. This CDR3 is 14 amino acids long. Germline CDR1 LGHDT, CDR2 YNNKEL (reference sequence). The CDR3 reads CASSQGLAKNIQYF. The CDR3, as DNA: TGTGCCAGCAGCCAGGGACTAGCCAAAAACATTCAGTACTTC.

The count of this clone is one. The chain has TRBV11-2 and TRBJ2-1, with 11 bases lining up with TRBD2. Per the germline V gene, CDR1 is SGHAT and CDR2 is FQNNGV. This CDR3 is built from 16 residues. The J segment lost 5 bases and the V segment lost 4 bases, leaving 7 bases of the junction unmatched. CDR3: CASSYRLAGIHNEQFF. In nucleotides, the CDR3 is TGTGCCAGCAGCTACCGACTAGCGGGGATTCACAATGAGCAGTTCTTC.

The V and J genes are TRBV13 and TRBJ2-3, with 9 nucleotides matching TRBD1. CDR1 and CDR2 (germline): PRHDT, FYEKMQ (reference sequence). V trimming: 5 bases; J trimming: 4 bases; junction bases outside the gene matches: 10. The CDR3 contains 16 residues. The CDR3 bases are TGTGCCAGCAGCCCATCGGGACAGGGCTTGCCAGATACGCAGTATTTT. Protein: CASSPSGQGLPDTQYF.

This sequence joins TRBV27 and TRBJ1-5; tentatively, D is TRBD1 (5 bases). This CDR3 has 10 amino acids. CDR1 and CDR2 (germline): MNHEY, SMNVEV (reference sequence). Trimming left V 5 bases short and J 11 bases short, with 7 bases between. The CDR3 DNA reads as TGTGCCAGCAGTCCCAGGGCCCAGCATTTT. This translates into CASSPRAQHF.

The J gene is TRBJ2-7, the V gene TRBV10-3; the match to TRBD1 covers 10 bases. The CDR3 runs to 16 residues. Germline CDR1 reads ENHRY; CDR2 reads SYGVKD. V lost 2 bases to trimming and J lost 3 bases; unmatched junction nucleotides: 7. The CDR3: CAISEGTGVPIYEQYF. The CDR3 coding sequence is TGTGCCATCAGTGAGGGGACAGGGGTTCCCATCTACGAGCAGTACTTC.

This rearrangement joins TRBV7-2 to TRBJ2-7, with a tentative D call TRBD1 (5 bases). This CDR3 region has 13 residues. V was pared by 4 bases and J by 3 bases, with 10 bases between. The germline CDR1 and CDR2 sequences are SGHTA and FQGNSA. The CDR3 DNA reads TGTGCCAGCAGCTCCAGACAGTTCTACGAGCAGTACTTC. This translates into CASSSRQFYEQYF.

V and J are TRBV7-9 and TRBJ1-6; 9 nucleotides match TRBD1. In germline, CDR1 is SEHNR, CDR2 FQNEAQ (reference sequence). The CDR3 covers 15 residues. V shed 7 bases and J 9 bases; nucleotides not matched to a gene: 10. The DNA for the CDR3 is TGTGCCAGCACCGAGGGACAGGGATTTAGTTCACCCCTCCACTTT. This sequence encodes CASTEGQGFSSPLHF.

In DNA form, the CDR3 reads TGTGCCAGTAGTCAGGGACAGCCCTATAGCAATCAGCCCCAGCATTTT. Its protein product is CASSQGQPYSNQPQHF. V gene TRBV19 combines with J gene TRBJ1-5, with 7 nucleotides matching TRBD1. Trimming cost V 5 bases and J 0 bases; bases outside gene matches: 7. The CDR3 covers 16 residues. The germline CDR1 and CDR2 sequences are LNHDA and SQIVND (reference sequence).

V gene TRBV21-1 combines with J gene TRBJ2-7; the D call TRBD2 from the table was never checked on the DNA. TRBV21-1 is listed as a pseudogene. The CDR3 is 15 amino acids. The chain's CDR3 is CASSKPSSGRSEQYF. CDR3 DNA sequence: TGTGCCAGCAGCAAACCGTCTAGCGGGAGGTCCGAGCAGTACTTC.

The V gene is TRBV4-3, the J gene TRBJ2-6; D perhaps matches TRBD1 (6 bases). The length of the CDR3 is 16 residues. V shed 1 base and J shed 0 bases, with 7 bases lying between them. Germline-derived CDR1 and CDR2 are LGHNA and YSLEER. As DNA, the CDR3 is TGCGCCAGCAGCCAAGGGACAGACTCTGGGGCCAACGTCCTGACTTTC. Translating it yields CASSQGTDSGANVLTF.

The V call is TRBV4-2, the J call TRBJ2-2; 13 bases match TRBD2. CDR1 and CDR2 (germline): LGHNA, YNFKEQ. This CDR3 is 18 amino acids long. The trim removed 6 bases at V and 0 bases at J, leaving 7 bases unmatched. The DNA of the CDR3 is TGTGCCAGCAGTCAATCCGGGACTAGCGGGGCGAACACCGGGGAGCTGTTTTTT. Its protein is CASSQSGTSGANTGELFF.

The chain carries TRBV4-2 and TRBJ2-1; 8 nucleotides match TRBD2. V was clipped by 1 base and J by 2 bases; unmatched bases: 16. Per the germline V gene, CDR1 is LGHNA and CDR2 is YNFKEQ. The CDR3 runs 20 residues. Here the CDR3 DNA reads TGTGCCAGCAGCCAAGCCCATAGACTAGCGCCTTACCAGCCCTACAATGAGCAGTTCTTC. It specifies CASSQAHRLAPYQPYNEQFF.

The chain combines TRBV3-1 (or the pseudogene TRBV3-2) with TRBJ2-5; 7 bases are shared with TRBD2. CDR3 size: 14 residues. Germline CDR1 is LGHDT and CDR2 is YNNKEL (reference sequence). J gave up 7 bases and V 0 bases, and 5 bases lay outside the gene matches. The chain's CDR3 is CASSQEVERGTQYF. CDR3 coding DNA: TGTGCCAGCAGCCAAGAGGTTGAGCGGGGGACCCAGTACTTC.

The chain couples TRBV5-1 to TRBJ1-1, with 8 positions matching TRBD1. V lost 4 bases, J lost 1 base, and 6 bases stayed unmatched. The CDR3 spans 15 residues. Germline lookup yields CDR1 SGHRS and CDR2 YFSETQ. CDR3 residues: CASSQTQGGNTEAFF. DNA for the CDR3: TGCGCCAGCAGCCAGACACAGGGGGGGAACACTGAAGCTTTCTTT.

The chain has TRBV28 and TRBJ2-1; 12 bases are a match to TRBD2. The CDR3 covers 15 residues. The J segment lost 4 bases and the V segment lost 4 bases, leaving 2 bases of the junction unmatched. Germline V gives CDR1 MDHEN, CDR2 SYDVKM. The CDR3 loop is CASSSLAGGYNEQFF. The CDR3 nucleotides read TGTGCCAGCAGTTCTCTAGCGGGAGGGTACAATGAGCAGTTCTTC.

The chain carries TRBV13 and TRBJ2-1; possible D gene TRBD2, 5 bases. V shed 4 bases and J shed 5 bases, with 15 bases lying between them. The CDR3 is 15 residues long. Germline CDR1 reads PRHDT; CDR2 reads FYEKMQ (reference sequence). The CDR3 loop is CASSSRTSKNNEQFF. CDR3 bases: TGTGCCAGCAGCTCACGTACTAGTAAAAACAATGAGCAGTTCTTC.

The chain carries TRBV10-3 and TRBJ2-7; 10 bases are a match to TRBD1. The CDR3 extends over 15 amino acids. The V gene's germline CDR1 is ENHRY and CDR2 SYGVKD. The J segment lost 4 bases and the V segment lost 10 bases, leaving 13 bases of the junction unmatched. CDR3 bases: TGTGCCACCGTGGGTCGGACAGGGGGAATATACGAGCAGTACTTC. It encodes CATVGRTGGIYEQYF.